This entry lists 12 T cell receptor beta chains sequenced from one sample in a study of T cell responses to AZD1222 COVID-19 vaccine. Using immunoSEQ multiplex PCR, the repertoire was profiled, and TCRdb retains in-frame clones only, with some absent. Of about 160,000 clones in the sample, around 90% were seen once. The source was peripheral blood, collected 28 days after the second AZD1222 dose. These receptors originate from an adult who received the AZD1222 COVID-19 vaccine.

The chain's CDR3 is CASSTTTSNQPQHF. CDR3 nucleotides: TGTGCCAGCAGCACAACAACGAGCAATCAGCCCCAGCATTTT. The rearrangement links TRBV7-9 to TRBJ1-5; no reliable D call. The germline V gene has CDR1 SEHNR and CDR2 FQNEAQ (reference sequence). Trimming pared 5 bases from V and 1 base from J, leaving 9 bases between. This CDR3 is built from 14 residues.

The genes are TRBV6-2 or TRBV6-3 and TRBJ2-7; D perhaps matches TRBD2 (5 bases). This CDR3 has 14 residues. V was shortened by 6 bases and J by 6 bases, with 18 bases between the two germline ends. The germline V gene has CDR1 MNHEY and CDR2 SVGEGT. For the CDR3, the DNA is TGTGCCAGCAGCTCCCTGGACTCGTCCGCCGAGCAGTACTTC. Translation gives CASSSLDSSAEQYF.

The V gene is TRBV29-1, the J gene TRBJ2-2; the match to TRBD2 covers 8 bases. V gave up 3 bases and J gave up 0 bases; unmatched junction bases: 3. Germline assignment: CDR1 SQVTM and CDR2 ANQGSEA. The CDR3 contains 15 residues. CDR3 nucleotides: TGCAGCGTTGATCCGGGGGGGGCGAACACCGGGGAGCTGTTTTTT. This codes for CSVDPGGANTGELFF.

The chain carries TRBV11-2 and TRBJ1-1, with D tentatively TRBD1 (5 bases). Germline CDR1 reads SGHAT; CDR2 reads FQNNGV. Trimming took 4 bases from V and 1 from J, leaving 7 bases between them. This CDR3 is 13 amino acids long. In DNA, the CDR3 is TGTGCCAGCAGCTCAACAGGGAACACTGAAGCTTTCTTT. It yields the protein CASSSTGNTEAFF.

The CDR3, as DNA: TGTGCCAGTAGTACCGGGACAGTCGGTGAAAAACTGTTTTTT. Residues: CASSTGTVGEKLFF. J is TRBJ1-4 and V is TRBV19; TRBD1 matches 7 bases. Looked up from germline, CDR1 is LNHDA and CDR2 is SQIVND (reference sequence). The length of the CDR3 is 14 residues. With 4 bases clipped from V and 7 bases from J, the junction kept 6 bases outside the gene matches.

The chain joins TRBV12-3 or TRBV12-4 to TRBJ2-5; the D is unclear. The CDR3 is 11 residues long. Trimming cost V 1 base and J 7 bases, with 4 bases left between them. CDR3 in amino acids: CASSLGGTQYF. The CDR3 DNA reads as TGTGCCAGCAGTTTAGGGGGGACCCAGTACTTC.

This clone appeared once. This sequence joins TRBV7-2 and TRBJ1-1; D uncertain. The V and J ends lost 1 base and 4 bases respectively, with 13 bases between them. The CDR3 covers 15 residues. The germline V gene has CDR1 SGHTA and CDR2 FQGNSA. The DNA for the CDR3 is TGTGCCAGCAGCTTAGAGTCCTCGGGGAGCACTGAAGCTTTCTTT. Translating gives CASSLESSGSTEAFF.

The sample holds one count of this clone. The gene calls are TRBV19 and TRBJ2-3; 15 positions match TRBD2. CDR1 LNHDA and CDR2 SQIVND come from the germline V gene (reference sequence). This CDR3 is built from 20 residues. Germline trimming cut 3 bases from V and 4 bases from J; bases unmatched to any gene: 14. The CDR3 DNA reads TGTGCCAGTAGTATCCCACTAACCGGGACTAGCGGGAGGAGGCCAGATACGCAGTATTTT. Its translation: CASSIPLTGTSGRRPDTQYF.

The V and J genes are TRBV24-1 and TRBJ1-2, with 7 bases lining up with TRBD1. The V gene's germline CDR1 is KGHDR and CDR2 SFDVKD. This CDR3 has 15 residues. V dropped 4 bases and J dropped 5; count of bases not matched to a gene: 9. CDR3 in amino acids: CATSDSGRGRYGYTF. In nucleotides, the CDR3 is TGTGCCACCAGTGACTCGGGGAGGGGGCGGTATGGCTACACCTTC.

This clone was detected only a few times. The V gene is TRBV7-8, the J gene TRBJ2-7; TRBD2 agrees at 11 bases. CDR1 and CDR2 (germline): SGHVS, FQNEAQ. V was pared by 6 bases and J by 3 bases, with 7 bases of the junction left unmatched. This CDR3 spans 15 amino acids. The CDR3 DNA sequence: TGTGCCAGCAGAGACACTAGCGGGAGTGTCTACGAGCAGTACTTC. It specifies CASRDTSGSVYEQYF.

J is TRBJ2-7 and V is TRBV18, with 7 bases aligning to TRBD2. The CDR3 covers 14 residues. The V segment lost 3 bases and the J segment 2 bases; nucleotides outside the gene matches: 4. Germline V lookup: CDR1 KGHSH, CDR2 LQKENI. In DNA form, the CDR3 reads TGTGCCAGCTCACCCTCGGGAGGACCCTACGAGCAGTACTTC. It yields the protein CASSPSGGPYEQYF. Full variable domain (rest looked up from reference TRBV18 and TRBJ2-7): NAGVMQNPRHLVRRRGQEARLRCSPMKGHSHVYWYRQLPEEGLKFMVYLQKENIIDESGMPKERFSAEFPKEGPSILRIQQVVRGDSAAYFCASSPSGGPYEQYFGPGTRLTVT.

The count of this clone is one. This chain links TRBV19 with TRBJ1-1; D not resolved. This CDR3 is built from 15 residues. Germline V gene data show CDR1 as LNHDA and CDR2 as SQIVND (reference sequence). V lost 0 bases, J lost 1 base, and 9 bases lay in between. The CDR3 loop is CASSIDPWRNTEAFF. CDR3 bases: TGTGCCAGTAGTATAGATCCGTGGCGGAACACTGAAGCTTTCTTT.